The 18 T cell receptor beta chains below all came from one sample that was sequenced in a study of regulatory T cells in long-lasting Graves disease. Time point in this sample: newly diagnosed GD, antithyroid drugs for less than 3 months. Preparation of the TCR library used RNA extracted from PBMCs. iRepertoire HTBI primers and Arm-PCR of CDR3 regions built TCR beta libraries. TCRdb analysed the multiplex PCR reads with MiXCR anew, one entry per CDR3 protein. The sample consists of hundreds of thousands of distinct CDR3 sequences, 16% of them appearing once. These data were also filed under a second study, of T cells in Graves' hyperthyroidism and ophthalmopathy.

The input for sequencing was peripheral blood mononuclear cells (PBMCs), taken at new diagnosis, from a patient treated with antithyroid drugs. Receptors were obtained from a man aged 35 to 55 with Graves disease.

This clonotype came up a few times. The chain links TRBV28 to TRBJ1-6, with TRBD1 matching over 7 bases. Trimming at V came to 4 bases and at J to 4 bases, leaving 7 bases not matched to a gene. The germline CDR1 and CDR2 sequences are MDHEN and SYDVKM. This CDR3 comprises 16 residues. The CDR3 DNA reads as TGTGCCAGCAGTTCGAACAGACAGGGTTATAATTCACCCCTCCACTTT. It codes for CASSSNRQGYNSPLHF.

This clonotype was counted at least ten times. The DNA of the CDR3 is TGTGCCTCAACCGGACAGGGGCTCCGAAACACCATATATTTT. Its translation is CASTGQGLRNTIYF. V usage is TRBV2 and J usage is TRBJ1-3; 9 nucleotides align to TRBD1. Trimming took 11 bases from V and 5 from J; bases not matched to a gene: 10. CDR1 and CDR2 from the germline V gene are SNHLY and FYNNEI. The CDR3 spans 14 residues.

This clonotype showed up many times. The rearrangement uses TRBV7-9 and TRBJ2-3; perhaps TRBD2 as D (5 bases). Germline V gene sequence: CDR1 SEHNR, CDR2 FQNEAQ (reference sequence). The length of the CDR3 is 16 residues. Trimming removed 2 bases from V and 1 base from J, with 13 bases in between. CDR3 coding DNA: TGTGCCAGCAGCTTAACGGGGAAGGACGGCACAGATACGCAGTATTTT. This encodes CASSLTGKDGTDTQYF.

The rearrangement joins TRBV10-3 to TRBJ2-7, with D perhaps matching TRBD1 (6 bases). Trimming left V 8 bases short and J 2 bases short, with 13 bases between. The CDR3 covers 13 residues. Germline assignment: CDR1 ENHRY and CDR2 SYGVKD. DNA of the CDR3: TGTGCCATCGGCCTCAGGGGAACCTACGAGCAGTACTTC. It codes for CAIGLRGTYEQYF.

This clonotype showed up many times. This chain connects TRBV28 to TRBJ2-5, with 15 bases matching TRBD2. Per the germline V gene, CDR1 is MDHEN and CDR2 is SYDVKM. Trimming at V came to 5 bases and at J to 3 bases, leaving 10 bases not matched to a gene. The CDR3 has 18 residues. The CDR3 bases are TGTGCCAGCAGTCCCTGGACTAGCGGGGGGGTGGGCGAAGAGACCCAGTACTTC. Amino acid sequence: CASSPWTSGGVGEETQYF.

This chain joins TRBV5-4 and TRBJ2-5, with 10 bases identical to TRBD2. The germline CDR1 and CDR2 sequences are SGHNT and YYREEE (reference sequence). The CDR3 contains 16 residues. Trimming at V came to 1 base and at J to 5 bases, leaving 8 bases not matched to a gene. CDR3 in amino acids: CASSLPIAGGRETQYF. The CDR3 bases are TGTGCCAGCAGCTTGCCTATAGCGGGGGGTAGGGAGACCCAGTACTTC.

The table lists this clonotype with many counts. The chain links TRBV6-1 to TRBJ2-3; the match to TRBD1 covers 7 bases. V lost 5 bases to trimming and J lost 6 bases; unmatched junction nucleotides: 8. The CDR3 consists of 14 residues. In germline, CDR1 is MNHNS, CDR2 SASEGT. The CDR3 sequence: CASSKGQSYDTQYF. The CDR3 region has the DNA TGTGCCAGCAGTAAGGGACAGTCATACGATACGCAGTATTTT.

Many counts were recorded for this clonotype. V gene TRBV11-3 combines with J gene TRBJ2-3; 7 nucleotides match TRBD2. V dropped 11 bases and J dropped 0; count of bases not matched to a gene: 14. CDR1 and CDR2 from the germline V gene are SGHNT and YENEEA. There are 16 residues in the CDR3. CDR3 region: CAGGEGTQTSTDTQYF. CDR3 nucleotide sequence: TGTGCCGGGGGGGAGGGGACGCAAACTAGCACAGATACGCAGTATTTT.

At least ten counts were recorded for this clonotype. The chain employs TRBV20-1 and TRBJ2-5; 14 positions agree with TRBD2. Germline-derived CDR1 and CDR2 are DFQATT and SNEGSKA (reference sequence). With 3 bases clipped from V and 7 bases from J, the junction kept 4 bases outside the gene matches. This CDR3 is 14 amino acids long. CDR3 amino acids: CSARDGLAGGTQYF. CDR3 sequence (DNA): TGCAGTGCTAGGGACGGACTAGCGGGGGGGACCCAGTACTTC.

This clonotype was seen a handful of times. V is TRBV15 and J is TRBJ2-7, with 9 nucleotides matching TRBD1. Germline lookup yields CDR1 LNHNV and CDR2 YYDKDF (reference sequence). V was pared by 1 base and J by 5 bases, with 6 bases of the junction left unmatched. The length of the CDR3 is 15 residues. The CDR3 protein is CATSRGRTGVDEQYF. DNA of the CDR3: TGTGCCACCAGCAGAGGCCGGACAGGGGTCGACGAGCAGTACTTC.

The table lists this clonotype with many counts. The V gene is TRBV18, the J gene TRBJ1-6; TRBD1 agrees at 8 bases. CDR1 is KGHSH and CDR2 is LQKENI in the germline V gene. V dropped 3 bases and J dropped 6; count of bases not matched to a gene: 4. CDR3 length equals 15 residues. The CDR3 sequence: CASSPWTGSNSPLHF. The CDR3 nucleotides read TGTGCCAGCTCACCTTGGACAGGGAGTAATTCACCCCTCCACTTT.

This clonotype was detected a few times. V and J are TRBV12-3 or TRBV12-4 and TRBJ2-5, with D perhaps TRBD2 (5 bases). V was clipped by 5 bases and J by 8 bases, with 15 bases between them. The CDR3 contains 13 residues. The CDR3 loop is CASSRGYGETQYF. The CDR3 nucleotides are TGTGCCAGCAGTCGAGGGTATGGCGAAACCCAGTACTTC.

This clonotype was observed a few times. V gene TRBV7-2 combines with J gene TRBJ1-1, with a possible D match to TRBD1 (5 bases). This CDR3 is 13 amino acids long. Germline V CDR1 and CDR2: SGHTA, FQGNSA. V was pared by 2 bases and J by 10 bases, with 14 bases between. The CDR3 bases are TGTGCCAGCAGCTTAAGGCGAGGGGTGGGAGCTTTCTTT. Encoded protein: CASSLRRGVGAFF.

The chain couples TRBV7-9 to TRBJ2-4; maybe TRBD2 (5 bases). The CDR3 is 14 residues long. Germline CDR1 and CDR2: SEHNR and FQNEAQ (reference sequence). The ends were cut back, 5 bases at V and 9 bases at J, with 17 bases in the middle. CDR3 coding DNA: TGTGCCAGCAGCACGGCTTTAGGTCGGGGCATTCAGTACTTC. Residues: CASSTALGRGIQYF.

The genes are TRBV4-1 and TRBJ1-6; D remains unclear. In germline, CDR1 is MGHRA, CDR2 YSYEKL. V lost 2 bases and J 8 bases, leaving 10 bases between the germline ends. The CDR3 runs to 14 residues. The CDR3 protein is CASSQFEGYSPLHF. DNA of the CDR3: TGCGCCAGCAGCCAATTCGAAGGGTATTCACCCCTCCACTTT.

This clonotype was counted at least ten times. This chain connects TRBV30 to TRBJ2-2, with D hard to call. The ends were cut back, 4 bases at V and 7 bases at J, with 7 bases in the middle. Germline-derived CDR1 and CDR2 are GTSNPN and SVGIG (reference sequence). The CDR3 covers 11 residues. The CDR3 DNA reads as TGTGCCTGGACCACGTACGGGGAGCTGTTTTTT. Its protein product is CAWTTYGELFF. The full variable domain, completed using reference TRBV30 and TRBJ2-2, is SQTIHQWPATLVQPVGSPLSLECTVEGTSNPNLYWYRQAAGRGLQLLFYSVGIGQISSEVPQNLSASRPQDRQFILSSKKLLLSDSGFYLCAWTTYGELFFGEGSRLTVL.

At least ten counts were recorded for this clonotype. V usage is TRBV18 and J usage is TRBJ1-6, with D unresolved. Germline V lookup: CDR1 KGHSH, CDR2 LQKENI. The CDR3 length is 16 residues. The ends were cut back, 6 bases at V and 5 bases at J, with 17 bases in the middle. In nucleotides, the CDR3 is TGTGCCAGCTCCCCTTCGGCAGGTGTCGATAATTCACCCCTCCACTTT. Translation gives CASSPSAGVDNSPLHF.

Here the CDR3 reads CASSPGRGGEHEQFF. CDR3 DNA sequence: TGTGCCAGCAGTCCGGGCCGGGGCGGGGAACATGAGCAGTTCTTC. J is TRBJ2-1 and V is TRBV7-2; D possibly corresponds to TRBD2 (6 bases). The ends were cut back, 6 bases at V and 8 bases at J, with 20 bases in the middle. The germline V gene has CDR1 SGHTA and CDR2 FQGNSA. This CDR3 is 15 amino acids long.